The sample holds a few counts of the clone carrying this TCR beta chain. Its antigen is not identified. Other DNA sequences in this specimen translate into the identical CDR3. All of the isolated RNA was reverse transcribed, so expressed TCRB transcripts were sequenced. Profiling relied on immunoSEQ multiplex PCR, and the TCRdb table lists in-frame clones only, not all of them. The sample has around 260,000 clones; over 20% are singletons. The source of the sample is a study of beta chain features in type 1 diabetes. V was clipped by 4 bases and J by 1 base, with 5 bases between them. CDR1 is SQVTM, CDR2 ANQGSEA, per germline. This CDR3 has 13 residues. Study results and caveats: The study found moderately but significantly shorter TCRB CDR3s in all four CD4+ subsets of Type 1 diabetes patients. The naive, central memory and Treg TCRB repertoires looked more alike in patients than they did in healthy donors.

The J gene is TRBJ2-6, the V gene TRBV29-1, with a possible D match to TRBD2 (5 bases). The sequencing input was naive CD4+ T cells from blood. This receptor was obtained from a woman between 35 and 50 years old with type 1 diabetes. CDR3 region: CSVAGSGANVLTF. CDR3 nucleotides: TGCAGCGTTGCGGGGTCTGGGGCCAACGTCCTGACTTTC.